These 11 T cell receptor beta chains were sequenced from one sample in a study of STAT5B mutations in CD4+ large granular lymphocyte leukemia (dated by TCRdb to between 2021 and 2024). Library preparation employed the immunoSEQ multiplex PCR assay. The immuneACCESS repertoire file appears here via TCRdb, limited to in-frame rearrangements. These files lack a portion of the clones; in checked studies, under half of the deficit traces to unresolved V genes, and the cause of the others is not known. This sample lists some 45,000 clones; 86% were detected once. 2.5% to 3% of the sample is held by the ten biggest clonotypes. The sample was CD4+ T cells from blood buffy coats. The origin of the receptors is a human donor in good health.

Only one count was recorded for this clone. The chain joins TRBV27 to TRBJ1-5, with TRBD1 matching 10 bases. Germline V lookup: CDR1 MNHEY, CDR2 SMNVEV (reference sequence). The V segment lost 5 bases and the J segment 2 bases; nucleotides outside the gene matches: 18. The CDR3 loop spans 20 amino acids. The CDR3 DNA reads as TGTGCCAGCAGTCCCCCCGCAGACAGGGGGCTCAGGGTAGGCAATCAGCCCCAGCATTTT. It codes for CASSPPADRGLRVGNQPQHF.

The chain is built from TRBV2 and TRBJ1-4, with D possibly matching TRBD1 (5 bases). From germline, CDR1 is SNHLY and CDR2 FYNNEI. V lost 6 bases, J lost 7 bases, and 12 bases lay in between. The CDR3 sequence is 13 residues long. DNA for the CDR3: TGTGCCAGCAGCGCAGGGTTACGTGAAAAACTGTTTTTT. It encodes CASSAGLREKLFF.

The V gene is TRBV9, the J gene TRBJ2-3; D perhaps matches TRBD1 (6 bases). V was cut by 0 bases and J by 1 base, with 12 bases left in between. Germline V gene sequence: CDR1 SGDLS, CDR2 YYNGEE. This CDR3 is 16 amino acids long. Here the CDR3 DNA reads TGTGCCAGCAGCGTAGGCGCAGGGGCCGGCACAGATACGCAGTATTTT. This gives the protein CASSVGAGAGTDTQYF.

This chain uses TRBV6-5 with TRBJ2-5; 7 positions match TRBD2. V shed 6 bases and J 3 bases; nucleotides not matched to a gene: 7. Germline CDR1 reads MNHEY; CDR2 reads SVGAGI. This CDR3 is built from 14 residues. CDR3 loop: CASSRSLAKETQYF. CDR3 DNA: TGTGCCAGCAGCCGCTCACTAGCGAAAGAGACCCAGTACTTC.

The V gene is TRBV7-6, the J gene TRBJ2-7; D is uncertain. This CDR3 is built from 13 residues. From germline, CDR1 is SGHVS and CDR2 FNYEAQ. Trimming left V 4 bases short and J 5 bases short, with 12 bases between. The CDR3 region is CASSSTGRDEQYF. The CDR3 region has the DNA TGTGCCAGCAGCTCGACCGGCCGAGACGAGCAGTACTTC.

As DNA, the CDR3 is TGTGCCAGCAGCCCTCAGACAGGAATAGCTAGTGCGCAGTACTTC. This codes for CASSPQTGIASAQYF. J is TRBJ2-7 and V is TRBV9, with TRBD1 as a possible D gene (6 bases). Germline values: CDR1 SGDLS, CDR2 YYNGEE. The CDR3 contains 15 residues. Trimming removed 4 bases from V and 9 bases from J, with 23 bases in between.

The J gene is TRBJ2-2, the V gene TRBV7-9; TRBD2 matches at 14 bases. Per germline, CDR1 SEHNR and CDR2 FQNEAQ (reference sequence). CDR3 size: 16 residues. V shed 3 bases and J 6 bases; nucleotides not matched to a gene: 3. CDR3 sequence (DNA): TGTGCCAGCAGCTTCCGGGGACTAGCGGGAGCCGGGGAGCTGTTTTTT. Its translation is CASSFRGLAGAGELFF.

The chain has TRBV7-9 and TRBJ1-2, with D unresolved. This CDR3 region has 13 residues. Per the germline V gene, CDR1 is SEHNR and CDR2 is FQNEAQ (reference sequence). V lost 1 base and J 8 bases, leaving 11 bases between the germline ends. The CDR3 DNA sequence: TGTGCCAGCAGCTTAGGATCGGCGTGGGGCTACACCTTC. The encoded protein is CASSLGSAWGYTF.

The chain couples TRBV10-1 to TRBJ2-1; TRBD1 is a possible D gene (6 bases). The V end was cut by 11 bases, the J end by 4 bases, with 21 bases between. Germline lookup yields CDR1 WNHNN and CDR2 SYGVQD (reference sequence). The CDR3 spans 15 residues. The chain's CDR3 is CAFPWGPSSYNEQFF. CDR3 bases: TGCGCCTTCCCCTGGGGGCCTAGCAGTTACAATGAGCAGTTCTTC.

The chain joins TRBV27 to TRBJ2-1; 10 nucleotides agree with TRBD1. There are 16 residues in the CDR3. CDR1 is MNHEY, CDR2 SMNVEV, per germline (reference sequence). The trim removed 2 bases at V and 3 bases at J, leaving 4 bases unmatched. The CDR3 sequence is CASSLPGQGGYNEQFF. The CDR3 bases are TGTGCCAGCAGTTTACCCGGACAGGGGGGCTACAATGAGCAGTTCTTC.

This clone was seen a few times. This chain links TRBV6-1 with TRBJ2-7, with D maybe TRBD2 (5 bases). The CDR3 is made up of 14 amino acids. CDR1 is MNHNS, CDR2 SASEGT, per germline. V shed 1 base and J shed 2 bases, with 9 bases lying between them. Here the CDR3 reads CASSEGGRAYEQYF. The CDR3 region has the DNA TGTGCCAGCAGTGAAGGAGGGCGGGCCTACGAGCAGTACTTC.